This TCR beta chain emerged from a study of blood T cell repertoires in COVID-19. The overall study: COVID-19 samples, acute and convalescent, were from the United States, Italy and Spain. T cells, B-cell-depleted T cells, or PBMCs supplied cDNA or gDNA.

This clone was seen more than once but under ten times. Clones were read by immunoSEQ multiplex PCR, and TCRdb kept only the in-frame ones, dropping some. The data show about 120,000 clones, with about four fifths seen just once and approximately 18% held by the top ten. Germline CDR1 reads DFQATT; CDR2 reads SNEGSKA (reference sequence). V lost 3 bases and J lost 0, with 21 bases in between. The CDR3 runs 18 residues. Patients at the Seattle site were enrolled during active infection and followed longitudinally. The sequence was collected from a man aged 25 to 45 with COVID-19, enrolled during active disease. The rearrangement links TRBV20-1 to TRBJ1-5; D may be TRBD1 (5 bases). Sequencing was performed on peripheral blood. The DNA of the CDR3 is TGCAGTGCTAGTTCCGCGGGGGATGGAGGATATAGCAATCAGCCCCAGCATTTT. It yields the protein CSASSAGDGGYSNQPQHF.